The sequence of this T cell receptor beta chain was determined in a study of T-cell memory formation after mild COVID-19. TCRdb redid the calling of the 5' RACE reads with MiXCR, one entry per CDR3 protein. Of over 250,000 distinct CDR3 sequences listed, roughly 15% were seen once; the top ten hold 22%. Germline CDR1 is MDHEN and CDR2 is SYDVKM. The CDR3 runs to 14 residues. V was cut by 7 bases and J by 3 bases, with 16 bases left in between. This clonotype was seen a handful of times. The chain has TRBV28 and TRBJ2-7, with a possible D match to TRBD2 (6 bases). This sequence originates from a man between 18 and 35 years old who had mild COVID-19 (a few samples of this study predate the infection). Cell type and time point are not known. Sequencing input: PBMCs or a T cell subset sorted from them (not recorded which). CDR3 sequence: CASTTSGGIYEQYF. CDR3 bases: TGTGCCAGCACCACAAGTGGGGGGATCTACGAGCAGTACTTC. Full variable domain (missing parts from reference TRBV28 and TRBJ2-7): DVKVTQSSRYLVKRTGEKVFLECVQDMDHENMFWYRQDPGLGLRLIYFSYDVKMKEKGDIPEGYSVSREKKERFSLILESASTNQTSMYLCASTTSGGIYEQYFGPGTRLTVT.